This is a list of T cell receptor beta chains from one sample in a study of T cell changes during pregnancy in multiple sclerosis. TCRdb's table, derived via immunoSEQ multiplex PCR, lists solely in-frame clones and lacks some. Altogether about 89,000 clones are present, 94% being singletons, with the ten largest covering approximately 1.7%. This specimen consisted of peripheral blood, obtained after pregnancy. The origin of the receptors is a female donor in good health, enrolled as a control in a pregnancy study. CDR3s include the opening cysteine and the closing phenylalanine or tryptophan. Fields, in order: clone size, D gene, V gene, J gene, CDR3 DNA, CDR3 protein. A D gene is named only where the DNA matches it firmly. Size tells how often a clone was seen (once, few, many) or the class of an expanded clone, and some rows leave it out.

>.|TRBD2|TRBV13|TRBJ2-1
TGTGCCAGCAGCTCATTAGCGGGAGCAGGGGAGCAGTTCTTC
CASSSLAGAGEQFF
>.|TRBD1|TRBV5-1|TRBJ2-2
TGCGCCAGCAGCCATGACAGGGCTGCGGGGGAGCTGTTTTTT
CASSHDRAAGELFF
>few|.|TRBV2|TRBJ1-5
TGTGCCAGCGGGTGGAGGGTTGATCAGCCCCAGCATTTT
CASGWRVDQPQHF
>once|.|TRBV4-1|TRBJ1-1
TGCGCCAGCAGCCAAGTTACGGCAACCTCGGGCACTGAAGCTTTCTTT
CASSQVTATSGTEAFF
>.|.|TRBV2|TRBJ2-3
TGTGCCAGCAGTGTCTGGACAGAACACACAGATACGCAGTATTTT
CASSVWTEHTDTQYF
>.|TRBD2|TRBV11-2|TRBJ2-3
TGTGCCAGCAGCTTCGGGCTAGCGGGGAGCACAGATACGCAGTATTTT
CASSFGLAGSTDTQYF
>.|TRBD2|TRBV5-1|TRBJ2-1
TGCGCCAGCAGCTCCTTCAAGCGGGGCAGTTACAATGAGCAGTTCTTC
CASSSFKRGSYNEQFF
>.|.|TRBV18|TRBJ2-7
TGTGCCAGCTCACCCCAGGGGATCGAGTACGAGCAGTACTTC
CASSPQGIEYEQYF
>.|TRBD2|TRBV6-5|TRBJ2-7
TGTGCCAGCAGGGGACTAGCGGGAAACTACGAGCAGTACTTC
CASRGLAGNYEQYF
>.|TRBD1|TRBV5-1|TRBJ2-5
TGCGCCAGTCAGGGACAGGATCAAGAGACCCAGTACTTC
CASQGQDQETQYF
>.|.|TRBV5-8|TRBJ2-7
TGTGCCAGCAGCTTGGGTCGACAGTCCGAGCAGTACTTC
CASSLGRQSEQYF
>.|.|TRBV5-5|TRBJ2-7
TGTGCCAGCAGCTTGGATCTAGCTAGGTACGAGCAGTACTTC
CASSLDLARYEQYF
>.|TRBD2|TRBV5-1|TRBJ2-7
TGCGCCAGCAGCTTGGATGGCGGGAGCTCCTACGAGCAGTACTTC
CASSLDGGSSYEQYF
>.|TRBD2|TRBV4-1|TRBJ2-3
TGCGCCAGCAGCCTCGGGGGGAGCGGGAGGGCCACAGATACGCAGTATTTT
CASSLGGSGRATDTQYF
>.|.|TRBV19|TRBJ2-7
TGTGCCAGTAGTATTCGACAGTTTTCTGACGAGCAGTACTTC
CASSIRQFSDEQYF
>.|.|TRBV2|TRBJ2-2
TGTGCCAGCAGTCGGCAGGGGAGTGAGACCGGGGAGCTGTTTTTT
CASSRQGSETGELFF
>.|.|TRBV5-1|TRBJ2-3
TGCGCCAGCAGCTTGGGACTAGACCCAACAGATACGCAGTATTTT
CASSLGLDPTDTQYF
>.|.|TRBV6-5|TRBJ1-4
TGTGCCAGCAGTTTGACACCGGGGGAAAAACTGTTTTTT
CASSLTPGEKLFF
>.|.|TRBV7-9|TRBJ1-4
TGTGCCAGCAGCTTATTTAGGGGTTCGAATGAAAAACTGTTTTTT
CASSLFRGSNEKLFF
>.|.|TRBV15|TRBJ1-1
TGTGCCACCAGCGTATTAGCGTGGAGGGAAAATAATTCGGCTTTCTTT
CATSVLAWRENNSAFF
>.|TRBD1|TRBV9|TRBJ2-7
TGTGCCAGCAGCACCACGACAGGGGGCCGGGACGAGCAGTACTTC
CASSTTTGGRDEQYF
>.|.|TRBV5-1|TRBJ2-1
TGCGCCAGCAGCTTGGAAGGTCAGGGAAGTTCCAATGAGCAGTTCTTC
CASSLEGQGSSNEQFF
>.|.|TRBV18|TRBJ2-3
TGTGCCAGCTCACTGGGAGCCAGCACAGATACGCAGTATTTT
CASSLGASTDTQYF
>.|.|TRBV5-1|TRBJ1-2
TGCGCCAGCAGCCCCGAGGTCTATGGCTACACCTTC
CASSPEVYGYTF
>once|TRBD1|TRBV7-6|TRBJ2-2
TGTGCCATACCCCTTGGGACAGGGGCTACCGGGGAGCTGTTTTTT
CAIPLGTGATGELFF
>.|.|TRBV5-1|TRBJ2-7
TGCGCCAGCAGCTTGGATGGTATCGTAGACTACGAGCAGTACTTC
CASSLDGIVDYEQYF